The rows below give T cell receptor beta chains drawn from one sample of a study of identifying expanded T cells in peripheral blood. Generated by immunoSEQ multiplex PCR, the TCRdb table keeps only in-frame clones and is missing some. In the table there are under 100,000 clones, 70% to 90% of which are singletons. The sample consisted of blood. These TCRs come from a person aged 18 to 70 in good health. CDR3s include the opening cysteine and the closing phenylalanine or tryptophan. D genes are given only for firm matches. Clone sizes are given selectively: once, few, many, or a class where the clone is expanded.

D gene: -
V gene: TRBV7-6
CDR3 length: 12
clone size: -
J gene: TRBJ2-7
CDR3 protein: CASSSGTYEQYF
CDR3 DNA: TGTGCCAGCAGCTCAGGGACCTACGAGCAGTACTTC

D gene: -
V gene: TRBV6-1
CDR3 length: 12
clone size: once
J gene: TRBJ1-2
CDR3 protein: CASGLHNYGYTF
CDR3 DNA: TGTGCCAGCGGGTTACACAACTATGGCTACACCTTC

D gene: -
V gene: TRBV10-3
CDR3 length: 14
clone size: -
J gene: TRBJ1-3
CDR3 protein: CAISPGQGRSTIYF
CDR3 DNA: TGTGCCATCTCCCCAGGGCAGGGTCGAAGCACCATATATTTT

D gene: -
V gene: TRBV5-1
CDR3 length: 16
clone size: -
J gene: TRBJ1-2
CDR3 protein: CASSLAPAGNNYGYTF
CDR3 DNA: TGCGCCAGCAGCTTGGCCCCGGCAGGAAATAACTATGGCTACACCTTC

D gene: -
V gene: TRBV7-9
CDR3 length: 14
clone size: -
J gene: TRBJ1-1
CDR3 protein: CASGQQGLDTEAFF
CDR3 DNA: TGTGCCAGCGGACAACAGGGTTTAGACACTGAAGCTTTCTTT

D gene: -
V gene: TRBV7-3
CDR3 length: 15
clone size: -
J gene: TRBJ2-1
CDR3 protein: CASSPDTTASNEQFF
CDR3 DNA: TGTGCCAGCAGCCCAGATACGACAGCTTCAAATGAGCAGTTCTTC

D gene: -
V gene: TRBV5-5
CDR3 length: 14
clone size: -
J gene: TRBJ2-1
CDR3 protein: CASRLPGQYNEQFF
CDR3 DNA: TGTGCCAGCAGACTACCGGGACAATACAATGAGCAGTTCTTC

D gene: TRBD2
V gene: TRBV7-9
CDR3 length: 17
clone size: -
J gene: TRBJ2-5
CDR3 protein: CASSLVSPGLGKETQYF
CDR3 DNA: TGTGCCAGCAGCTTAGTTTCACCGGGACTAGGAAAAGAGACCCAGTACTTC

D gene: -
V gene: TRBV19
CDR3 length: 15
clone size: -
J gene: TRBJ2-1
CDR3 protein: CASSIAGTANNEQFF
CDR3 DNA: TGTGCCAGTAGTATAGCGGGAACCGCTAACAATGAGCAGTTCTTC

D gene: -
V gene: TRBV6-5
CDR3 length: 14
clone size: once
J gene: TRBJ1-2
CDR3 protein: CASSYSTGAYGYTF
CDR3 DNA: TGTGCCAGCAGTTACTCCACGGGCGCCTATGGCTACACCTTC

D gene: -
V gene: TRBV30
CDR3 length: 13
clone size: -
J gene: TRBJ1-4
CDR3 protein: CAWRRQANEKLFF
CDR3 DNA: TGTGCCTGGAGGCGGCAGGCTAATGAAAAACTGTTTTTT

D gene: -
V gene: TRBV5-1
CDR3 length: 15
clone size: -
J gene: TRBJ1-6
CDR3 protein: CASRPVGLPLSPLHF
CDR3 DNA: TGCGCCAGCAGGCCGGTGGGGTTACCCTTGTCACCCCTCCACTTT

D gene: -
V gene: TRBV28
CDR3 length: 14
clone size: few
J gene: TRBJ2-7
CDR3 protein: CASSPGTTNYEQYF
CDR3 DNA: TGTGCCAGCAGCCCCGGGACCACAAACTACGAGCAGTACTTC

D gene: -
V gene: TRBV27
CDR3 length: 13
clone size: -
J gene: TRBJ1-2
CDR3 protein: CASSLTPNYGYTF
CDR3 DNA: TGTGCCAGCAGTTTAACACCGAACTATGGCTACACCTTC

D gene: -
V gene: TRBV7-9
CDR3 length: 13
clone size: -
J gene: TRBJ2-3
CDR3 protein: CASSFRDTDTQYF
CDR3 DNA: TGTGCCAGCAGCTTCAGGGACACAGATACGCAGTATTTT

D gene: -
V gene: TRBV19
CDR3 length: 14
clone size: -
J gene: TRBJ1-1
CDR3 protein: CASSIGDGDTEAFF
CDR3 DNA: TGTGCCAGTAGTATAGGGGATGGGGACACTGAAGCTTTCTTT

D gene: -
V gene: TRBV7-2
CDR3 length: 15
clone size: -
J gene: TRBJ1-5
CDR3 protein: CASSLWTESNQPQHF
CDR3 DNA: TGTGCCAGCAGCCTCTGGACAGAAAGCAATCAGCCCCAGCATTTT

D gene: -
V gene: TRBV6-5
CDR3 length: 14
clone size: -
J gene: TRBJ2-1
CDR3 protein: CASTPILGHNEQFF
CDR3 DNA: TGTGCCAGCACCCCTATCCTGGGGCACAATGAGCAGTTCTTC

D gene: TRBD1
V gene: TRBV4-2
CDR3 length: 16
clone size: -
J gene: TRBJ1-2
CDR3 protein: CASSQLDDRGALGYTF
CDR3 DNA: TGTGCCAGCAGCCAACTAGACGACAGGGGAGCCCTTGGCTACACCTTC

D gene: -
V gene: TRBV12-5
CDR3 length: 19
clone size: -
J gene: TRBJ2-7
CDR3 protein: CASGLLYRPVGDSSYEQYF
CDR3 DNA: TGTGCTAGTGGTTTGCTTTACCGACCAGTGGGGGATTCATCCTACGAGCAGTACTTC

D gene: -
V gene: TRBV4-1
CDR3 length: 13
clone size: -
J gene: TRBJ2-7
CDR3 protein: CASSQEVRDAQYF
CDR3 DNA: TGCGCCAGCAGCCAAGAGGTCAGGGACGCGCAGTACTTC

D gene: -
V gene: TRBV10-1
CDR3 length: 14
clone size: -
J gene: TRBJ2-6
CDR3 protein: CASSAGAGANVLTF
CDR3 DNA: TGCGCCAGCAGCGCTGGGGCTGGGGCCAACGTCCTGACTTTC

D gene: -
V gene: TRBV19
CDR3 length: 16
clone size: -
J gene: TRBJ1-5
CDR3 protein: CASSQIPGEANQPQHF
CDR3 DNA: TGTGCCAGTAGTCAGATACCGGGGGAAGCCAATCAGCCCCAGCATTTT

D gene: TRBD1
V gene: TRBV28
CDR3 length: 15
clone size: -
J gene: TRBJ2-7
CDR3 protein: CASRIDDRDSYEQYF
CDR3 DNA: TGTGCCAGCCGAATCGACGACCGGGACAGCTACGAGCAGTACTTC

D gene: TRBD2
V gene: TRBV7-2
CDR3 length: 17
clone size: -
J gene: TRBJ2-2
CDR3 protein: CASSPGGDSRLPGKLFF
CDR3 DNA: TGTGCCAGCAGCCCCGGGGGGGATAGTCGGTTACCGGGGAAGCTGTTTTTT

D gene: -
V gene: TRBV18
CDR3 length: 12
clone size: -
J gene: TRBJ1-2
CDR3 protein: CASSPPIGVDTF
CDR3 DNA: TGTGCCAGCTCACCACCTATAGGGGTCGACACCTTC

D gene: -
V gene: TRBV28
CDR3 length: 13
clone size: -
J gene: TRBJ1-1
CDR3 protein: CASSQTQNTEAFF
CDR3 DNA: TGTGCCAGCAGCCAAACCCAAAACACTGAAGCTTTCTTT

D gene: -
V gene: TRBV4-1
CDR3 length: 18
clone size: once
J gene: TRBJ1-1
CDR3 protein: CASSQDFYKGVFDTEAFF
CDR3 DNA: TGCGCCAGCAGCCAAGATTTTTACAAGGGAGTTTTTGACACTGAAGCTTTCTTT

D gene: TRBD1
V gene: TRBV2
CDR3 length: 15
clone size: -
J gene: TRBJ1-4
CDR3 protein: CASRPRDRSNEKLFF
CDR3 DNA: TGTGCCAGCAGGCCCCGGGACAGATCTAATGAAAAACTGTTTTTT

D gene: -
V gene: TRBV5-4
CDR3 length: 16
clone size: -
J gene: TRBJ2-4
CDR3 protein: CASSLPGAGIKNIQYF
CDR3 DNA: TGTGCCAGCAGCCTACCCGGGGCGGGGATCAAAAACATTCAGTACTTC

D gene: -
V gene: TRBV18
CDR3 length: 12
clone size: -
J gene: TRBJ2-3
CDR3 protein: CASSPQRDTQYF
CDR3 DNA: TGTGCCAGCTCACCCCAGAGAGATACGCAGTATTTT

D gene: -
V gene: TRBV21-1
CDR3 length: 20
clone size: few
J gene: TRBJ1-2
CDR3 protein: CASSKSGWGRTPETNYGYTF
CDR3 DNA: TGTGCCAGCAGCAAAAGCGGGTGGGGCAGAACTCCCGAGACTAACTATGGCTACACCTTC

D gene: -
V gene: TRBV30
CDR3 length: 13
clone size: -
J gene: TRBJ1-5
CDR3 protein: CAWSVRWDQPQHF
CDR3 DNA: TGTGCCTGGAGTGTACGTTGGGATCAGCCCCAGCATTTT